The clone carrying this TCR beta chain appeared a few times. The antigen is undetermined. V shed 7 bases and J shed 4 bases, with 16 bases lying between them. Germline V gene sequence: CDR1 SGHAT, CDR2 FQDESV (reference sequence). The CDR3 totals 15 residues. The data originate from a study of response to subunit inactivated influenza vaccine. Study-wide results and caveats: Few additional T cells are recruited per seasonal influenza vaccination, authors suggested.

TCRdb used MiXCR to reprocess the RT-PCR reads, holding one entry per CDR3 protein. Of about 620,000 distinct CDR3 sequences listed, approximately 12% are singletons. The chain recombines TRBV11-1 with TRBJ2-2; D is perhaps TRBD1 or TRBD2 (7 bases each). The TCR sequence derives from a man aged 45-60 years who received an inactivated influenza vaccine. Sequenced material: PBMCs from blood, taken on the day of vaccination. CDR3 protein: CASTNLRGGTGELFF. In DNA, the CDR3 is TGTGCCAGCACCAATCTCAGGGGGGGCACCGGGGAGCTGTTTTTT.